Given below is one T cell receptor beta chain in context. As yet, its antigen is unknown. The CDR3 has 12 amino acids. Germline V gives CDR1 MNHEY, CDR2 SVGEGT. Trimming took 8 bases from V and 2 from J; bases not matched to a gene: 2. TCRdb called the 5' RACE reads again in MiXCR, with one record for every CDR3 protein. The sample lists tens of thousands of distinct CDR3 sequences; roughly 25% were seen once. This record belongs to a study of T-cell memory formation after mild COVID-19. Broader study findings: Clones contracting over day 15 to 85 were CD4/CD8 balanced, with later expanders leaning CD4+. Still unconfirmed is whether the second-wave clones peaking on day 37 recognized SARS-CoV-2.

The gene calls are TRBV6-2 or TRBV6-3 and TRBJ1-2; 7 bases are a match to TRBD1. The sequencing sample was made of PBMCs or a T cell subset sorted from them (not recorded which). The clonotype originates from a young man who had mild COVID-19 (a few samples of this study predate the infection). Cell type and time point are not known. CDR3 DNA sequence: TGTGCCAGCGGGACAGTGAACTATGGCTACACCTTC. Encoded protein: CASGTVNYGYTF.